This T cell receptor beta chain was recorded in a study of T cells in Graves' hyperthyroidism and ophthalmopathy. Study-wide results and limits: Classification by a 13 V-J model distinguished ophthalmopathy from stable hyperthyroidism.

Germline CDR1 and CDR2: LNHNV and YYDKDF (reference sequence). With 4 bases clipped from V and 2 bases from J, the junction kept 6 bases outside the gene matches. This CDR3 is 16 amino acids long. Researchers amplified the TCR beta CDR3 regions from RNA transcripts. A first-round RT-PCR of the TCR CDR3 used the HTBI primer set. One entry per CDR3 protein results from TCRdb running MiXCR on the multiplex PCR reads. The table has fewer than 350,000 distinct CDR3 sequences, 12% to 15% seen once; the top ten hold 7.9%. Diagnostic decisions used clinical symptoms, serum thyroxine and TRAb, thyroid ultrasound and orbital computed tomography. This clonotype has more than one count but fewer than ten. Its antigen remains unidentified.

Sample: blood. The chain recombines TRBV15 with TRBJ1-3; the match to TRBD1 covers 9 bases. The receptor was derived from a woman in her forties with Graves' hyperthyroidism. CDR3 sequence (DNA): TGTGCCACCAGCACCACCGGGACAGGGCCTGGAAACACCATATATTTT. It encodes CATSTTGTGPGNTIYF.